The next 24 T cell receptor beta chains were all read from a single sample in a study of T cells in localized non-small cell lung cancer. TCRdb's copy holds only in-frame clones and misses some; the assay was immunoSEQ multiplex PCR. This sample carries roughly 18,000 clones, over 80% of them seen once, and the ten largest clones take less than 30%. Specimen: peripheral blood, collected before any cancer treatment. These receptors were obtained from a female donor of 60 years or more with stage I lung adenocarcinoma.

The chain employs TRBV9 and TRBJ2-1; D perhaps matches TRBD2 (6 bases). The CDR3 consists of 16 residues. Trimming removed 4 bases at V and 3 bases at J, with 17 bases between. CDR1 is SGDLS, CDR2 YYNGEE, per germline. The CDR3 here is CASSPHAGLLYNEQFF. The CDR3 DNA reads as TGTGCCAGCAGCCCCCACGCGGGGCTTCTCTACAATGAGCAGTTCTTC.

V is TRBV19 and J is TRBJ1-5; 7 bases map to TRBD1. The germline gives CDR1 LNHDA, CDR2 SQIVND (reference sequence). Trimming cost V 4 bases and J 3 bases; bases outside gene matches: 12. There are 17 residues in the CDR3. CDR3 bases: TGTGCCAGTAGTAAGGACAGGTGGGGGGGTTACAATCAGCCCCAGCATTTT. It is translated as CASSKDRWGGYNQPQHF.

There are a few counts of this clone. This chain connects TRBV6-5 to TRBJ1-1; 7 nucleotides agree with TRBD1. Germline assignment: CDR1 MNHEY and CDR2 SVGAGI. This CDR3 is 15 amino acids long. Trimming took 4 bases from V and 1 from J; bases not matched to a gene: 6. The chain's CDR3 is CASSSGTAGNTEAFF. The CDR3 DNA follows: TGTGCCAGCAGTTCTGGGACAGCCGGGAACACTGAAGCTTTCTTT.

This clone was seen once. This sequence joins TRBV5-1 and TRBJ1-3; D is uncertain. V was shortened by 0 bases and J by 1 base, with 8 bases between the two germline ends. CDR1 and CDR2 (germline): SGHRS, YFSETQ. The CDR3 contains 15 residues. The CDR3 region has the DNA TGCGCCAGCAGCTTGGCTCAGCCGTCTGGAAACACCATATATTTT. Its protein is CASSLAQPSGNTIYF.

This clone was recorded only once. This rearrangement joins TRBV5-6 to TRBJ1-1, with D perhaps TRBD1 (5 bases). This CDR3 contains 13 residues. The V gene lost 4 bases and the J gene lost 8 bases, with 15 bases spanning the gap. CDR1 SGHDT and CDR2 YYEEEE come from the germline V gene. The CDR3 here is CASSPRQRGEAFF. DNA for the CDR3: TGTGCCAGCAGCCCACGACAGCGGGGGGAAGCTTTCTTT.

This chain links TRBV9 with TRBJ2-1, with D unclear. Deletions cut 0 bases from V and 5 bases from J, with 9 bases between. Looked up from germline, CDR1 is SGDLS and CDR2 is YYNGEE. The CDR3 contains 14 residues. CDR3: CASSVDPGDNEQFF. The DNA of the CDR3 is TGTGCCAGCAGCGTAGATCCAGGAGACAATGAGCAGTTCTTC.

The chain employs TRBV2 and TRBJ2-6; D call uncertain. Germline CDR1 SNHLY, CDR2 FYNNEI. Trimming stripped 6 bases from V and 2 bases from J, with 11 bases between. The CDR3 loop spans 15 amino acids. Here the CDR3 reads CASSADQTGANVLTF. For the CDR3, the DNA is TGTGCCAGCAGCGCGGACCAAACTGGGGCCAACGTCCTGACTTTC.

The rearrangement joins TRBV7-4 to TRBJ1-4; TRBD1 aligns across 11 bases. Germline trimming cut 5 bases from V and 4 bases from J; bases unmatched to any gene: 9. This CDR3 contains 17 residues. Germline V gene lookup returns CDR1 SGHVT and CDR2 SQSDAQ. The CDR3 sequence: CASSLRTGGLYNEKLFF. CDR3 DNA: TGTGCCAGCAGCCTCAGGACAGGGGGCCTTTATAATGAAAAACTGTTTTTT.

The chain links TRBV7-9 to TRBJ2-7; the match to TRBD1 covers 7 bases. The CDR3 runs to 15 residues. J gave up 3 bases and V 2 bases, and 7 bases lay outside the gene matches. CDR1 is SEHNR, CDR2 FQNEAQ, per germline (reference sequence). CDR3 DNA: TGTGCCAGCAGCTTACCCTCGGGACAGCACTACGAGCAGTACTTC. Its protein is CASSLPSGQHYEQYF.

The rearrangement joins TRBV6-5 to TRBJ2-7; 8 bases match TRBD1. This CDR3 region has 14 residues. CDR1 is MNHEY, CDR2 SVGAGI, per germline. The V and J ends lost 2 bases and 5 bases, in that order; junction bases with no gene match: 5. The CDR3 region has the DNA TGTGCCAGCAGTTACGATGGACAGGGTGACGAGCAGTACTTC. Its protein product is CASSYDGQGDEQYF.

The rearrangement uses TRBV7-6 and TRBJ1-2; TRBD1 matches 8 bases. The J segment lost 6 bases and the V segment lost 2 bases, leaving 2 bases of the junction unmatched. Germline CDR1 is SGHVS and CDR2 is FNYEAQ. The CDR3 is 13 amino acids. The chain's CDR3 is CASSLLTGDGYTF. CDR3 coding DNA: TGTGCCAGCAGCTTATTGACAGGGGATGGCTACACCTTC.

The CDR3 DNA reads as TGCGCCAGCAGCCAAGATCATTTCAGGGTCAATCAGCCCCAGCATTTT. This codes for CASSQDHFRVNQPQHF. The chain uses TRBV4-1 and TRBJ1-5, with a tentative D call TRBD1 (5 bases). The length of the CDR3 is 16 residues. Per the germline V gene, CDR1 is MGHRA and CDR2 is YSYEKL. The V and J ends lost 0 bases and 3 bases respectively, with 12 bases between them.

The chain couples TRBV6-1 to TRBJ1-5; D remains ambiguous. Germline-derived CDR1 and CDR2 are MNHNS and SASEGT. Trimming stripped 6 bases from V and 2 bases from J, with 11 bases between. The CDR3 contains 14 residues. As DNA, the CDR3 is TGTGCCAGCAGGAACACGTGGGGCAATCAGCCCCAGCATTTT. This translates into CASRNTWGNQPQHF.

The chain is built from TRBV19 and TRBJ1-5, with 11 positions matching TRBD1. Per germline, CDR1 LNHDA and CDR2 SQIVND (reference sequence). The CDR3 contains 15 residues. Germline trimming cut 6 bases from V and 1 base from J; bases unmatched to any gene: 2. The CDR3 DNA sequence: TGTGCCAGTAGAGGGACAGGGGGGAGCAATCAGCCCCAGCATTTT. Protein sequence: CASRGTGGSNQPQHF.

The chain links TRBV6-4 to TRBJ2-3; 11 bases fit TRBD2. This CDR3 spans 16 amino acids. Trimming cost V 6 bases and J 0 bases; bases outside gene matches: 5. CDR1 MRHNA and CDR2 SNTAGT come from the germline V gene. As DNA, the CDR3 is TGTGCCAGCAGCCCCTCTAGCGGGGGGAGCACAGATACGCAGTATTTT. Residues: CASSPSSGGSTDTQYF.

This clone was detected a few times. The chain couples TRBV2 to TRBJ1-2; a possible D gene is TRBD1 (5 bases). V lost 5 bases and J lost 6, with 10 bases in between. The CDR3 contains 12 residues. CDR1 is SNHLY and CDR2 is FYNNEI in the germline V gene. Here the CDR3 DNA reads TGTGCCAGCAGTTATCGGGGGAATGGCTACACCTTC. This codes for CASSYRGNGYTF.

The chain recombines TRBV7-3 with TRBJ2-1; a possible D gene is TRBD2 (5 bases). Trimming shortened V by 2 bases and J by 0 bases, and 11 bases separated the two germline ends. CDR1 SGHTA and CDR2 FQGTGA come from the germline V gene. The CDR3 length is 16 residues. CDR3 region: CASSLLSGSSYNEQFF. In DNA form, the CDR3 reads TGTGCCAGCAGCTTACTGTCGGGGAGCTCCTACAATGAGCAGTTCTTC.

This chain uses TRBV7-3 with TRBJ2-1, with TRBD2 identical over 14 bases. Germline V CDR1 and CDR2: SGHTA, FQGTGA. V lost 0 bases to trimming and J lost 2 bases; unmatched junction nucleotides: 9. This CDR3 region has 20 residues. This chain's CDR3 is CASSLTKGTSGGQAYNEQFF. DNA of the CDR3: TGTGCCAGCAGCTTAACGAAGGGGACTAGCGGGGGCCAAGCCTACAATGAGCAGTTCTTC.

The chain combines TRBV5-4 with TRBJ2-1; D is undetermined. The CDR3 has 15 amino acids. Germline V gene data show CDR1 as SGHNT and CDR2 as YYREEE (reference sequence). Trimming pared 0 bases from V and 2 bases from J, leaving 9 bases between. The CDR3 is CASSLDQTPYNEQFF. The CDR3 nucleotides read TGTGCCAGCAGCTTGGACCAGACGCCCTACAATGAGCAGTTCTTC.

V gene TRBV19 combines with J gene TRBJ2-7; maybe TRBD1 (7 bases). CDR3 size: 16 residues. Per the germline V gene, CDR1 is LNHDA and CDR2 is SQIVND (reference sequence). The germline V and J ends were trimmed by 4 bases and 2 bases, with 18 bases remaining between them. CDR3 nucleotides: TGTGCCAGTAGTACCGGGGGCAGGGGGAGCACCTACGAGCAGTACTTC. It specifies CASSTGGRGSTYEQYF.

The chain combines TRBV7-2 with TRBJ1-5; D is undetermined. Germline V CDR1 and CDR2: SGHTA, FQGNSA. This CDR3 is built from 13 residues. The V end lost 0 bases, the J end lost 1 base, and 1 base lay between the germline ends. Here the CDR3 reads CASSLASNQPQHF. CDR3 nucleotide sequence: TGTGCCAGCAGCTTAGCGAGCAATCAGCCCCAGCATTTT.

CDR3 sequence reads: CASSSQTGAYEQYF. The CDR3 nucleotides are TGTGCCAGCAGTTCCCAGACAGGTGCCTACGAGCAGTACTTC. The chain joins TRBV6-5 to TRBJ2-7; D possibly corresponds to TRBD1 (6 bases). The CDR3 contains 14 residues. From germline, CDR1 is MNHEY and CDR2 SVGAGI. Trimming took 4 bases from V and 2 from J, leaving 12 bases between them.

The chain has TRBV5-1 and TRBJ2-2; TRBD1 agrees at 7 bases. V dropped 6 bases and J dropped 0; count of bases not matched to a gene: 5. Germline V CDR1 and CDR2: SGHRS, YFSETQ. The CDR3 is made up of 15 amino acids. CDR3 loop: CASTKGTANTGELFF. As DNA, the CDR3 is TGCGCCAGCACCAAAGGGACAGCGAACACCGGGGAGCTGTTTTTT.

The chain employs TRBV7-2 and TRBJ1-1; D uncertain. Germline lookup yields CDR1 SGHTA and CDR2 FQGNSA. The CDR3 runs 14 residues. The germline V and J ends were trimmed by 5 bases and 0 bases, with 10 bases remaining between them. CDR3 DNA: TGTGCCAGCAGCGCTTCACTTTTGAACACTGAAGCTTTCTTT. Amino acids: CASSASLLNTEAFF.